These 25 T cell receptor beta chains came from one sample sequenced in a study of T cell changes during pregnancy in multiple sclerosis. Measured with immunoSEQ multiplex PCR; TCRdb has only the in-frame clones, and not every one. The sample consists of tens of thousands of clones, roughly 94% of them appearing once. This material consisted of CD4+ T cells from peripheral blood mononuclear cells, taken after pregnancy. These receptor sequences come from a female donor with multiple sclerosis, enrolled in a pregnancy study.

This clone was found a few times. The same CDR3 can be traced to other DNA sequences in this sample. The chain uses TRBV5-1 and TRBJ2-5; 7 bases map to TRBD2. V shed 2 bases and J 3 bases; nucleotides not matched to a gene: 4. CDR1 and CDR2 (germline): SGHRS, YFSETQ. CDR3 length: 14 amino acids. Written as DNA, the CDR3 is TGCGCCAGCAGCTTAGGGCGGGAGAAAGAGACCCAGTACTTC. As protein: CASSLGREKETQYF.

The sample holds one count of this clone. The gene calls are TRBV6-1 and TRBJ1-2; D is perhaps TRBD1 (6 bases). The CDR3 has 15 residues. Germline V gene lookup returns CDR1 MNHNS and CDR2 SASEGT. Trimming took 0 bases from V and 2 from J, leaving 10 bases between them. The CDR3 bases are TGTGCCAGCAGTGAAGCTGGGGGCGGAAACTATGGCTACACCTTC. Translation: CASSEAGGGNYGYTF.

The genes are TRBV5-1 and TRBJ1-2, with D perhaps matching TRBD1 (6 bases). Trimming stripped 0 bases from V and 1 base from J, with 10 bases between. Germline V gene data show CDR1 as SGHRS and CDR2 as YFSETQ. The CDR3 sequence is 15 residues long. CDR3 residues: CASSLGIGGNYGYTF. CDR3 coding DNA: TGCGCCAGCAGCTTGGGGATAGGGGGTAACTATGGCTACACCTTC. The entire variable domain, with the rest obtained from reference TRBV5-1 and TRBJ1-2, is as follows: KAGVTQTPRYLIKTRGQQVTLSCSPISGHRSVSWYQQTPGQGLQFLFEYFSETQRNKGNFPGRFSGRQFSNSRSEMNVSTLELGDSALYLCASSLGIGGNYGYTFGSGTRLTVV.

This chain connects TRBV19 to TRBJ1-1; D ambiguous. Looked up from germline, CDR1 is LNHDA and CDR2 is SQIVND (reference sequence). The V gene lost 7 bases and the J gene lost 4 bases, with 13 bases spanning the gap. The CDR3 runs 13 residues. CDR3 in amino acids: CASTEIGSTEAFF. The CDR3, as DNA: TGTGCCAGTACCGAAATCGGGAGCACTGAAGCTTTCTTT.

J is TRBJ2-7 and V is TRBV5-4; 7 bases map to TRBD1. The CDR3 sequence is 14 residues long. V lost 1 base and J lost 5; bases outside the gene matches: 6. Germline V gene lookup returns CDR1 SGHNT and CDR2 YYREEE (reference sequence). Here the CDR3 reads CASSLIEGADEQYF. The CDR3 bases are TGTGCCAGCAGCTTGATAGAGGGGGCCGACGAGCAGTACTTC.

J is TRBJ1-1 and V is TRBV19; 8 positions match TRBD1. V lost 4 bases and J lost 5; bases outside the gene matches: 6. The germline V gene encodes CDR1 LNHDA and CDR2 SQIVND (reference sequence). The CDR3 is made up of 14 amino acids. CDR3 residues: CASSRGQGRTEAFF. The DNA for the CDR3 is TGTGCCAGTAGTAGAGGACAGGGTCGTACTGAAGCTTTCTTT.

The chain uses TRBV28 and TRBJ1-1; D possibly corresponds to TRBD1 (6 bases). CDR3 length equals 16 residues. The germline V gene has CDR1 MDHEN and CDR2 SYDVKM. The V and J ends lost 7 bases and 1 base respectively, with 19 bases between them. The CDR3 loop reads CASTLLPQGWNTEAFF. The CDR3 coding sequence is TGTGCCAGCACCCTCTTGCCTCAGGGGTGGAACACTGAAGCTTTCTTT.

This rearrangement joins TRBV15 to TRBJ1-6; 7 bases fit TRBD1. J was trimmed by 5 bases and V by 3 bases; bases with no gene match: 10. The V gene's germline CDR1 is LNHNV and CDR2 YYDKDF (reference sequence). The CDR3 extends over 17 amino acids. CDR3 DNA sequence: TGTGCCACCAGCAGTAATACCGGGACAGTCAATAATTCACCCCTCCACTTT. Protein sequence: CATSSNTGTVNNSPLHF.

CDR3 loop: CASSPWAGQHNEKLFF. DNA for the CDR3: TGTGCCAGCAGCCCATGGGCAGGCCAACATAATGAAAAACTGTTTTTT. The chain joins TRBV11-1 to TRBJ1-4; D is ambiguous. The germline V and J ends were trimmed by 5 bases and 4 bases, with 17 bases remaining between them. This CDR3 is 16 amino acids long. In germline, CDR1 is SGHAT, CDR2 FQDESV (reference sequence).

The chain recombines TRBV28 with TRBJ2-7; D call uncertain. V was trimmed by 4 bases and J by 5 bases, leaving 6 bases between them. There are 11 residues in the CDR3. Germline V gene data show CDR1 as MDHEN and CDR2 as SYDVKM. In DNA, the CDR3 is TGTGCCAGCAGTTCTACTCACGAGCAGTACTTC. Its protein is CASSSTHEQYF.

The chain employs TRBV18 and TRBJ2-7; TRBD1 agrees at 9 bases. The V gene's germline CDR1 is KGHSH and CDR2 LQKENI. The CDR3 is 15 amino acids. V was clipped by 2 bases and J by 6 bases; unmatched bases: 8. CDR3 DNA sequence: TGTGCCAGCTCACCAATACGGGGGACAGGGATCGAGCAGTACTTC. The encoded protein is CASSPIRGTGIEQYF. The complete variable domain, with remaining parts taken from reference TRBV18 and TRBJ2-7, reads NAGVMQNPRHLVRRRGQEARLRCSPMKGHSHVYWYRQLPEEGLKFMVYLQKENIIDESGMPKERFSAEFPKEGPSILRIQQVVRGDSAAYFCASSPIRGTGIEQYFGPGTRLTVT.

The chain couples TRBV18 to TRBJ2-7, with D possibly TRBD2 on 6 matching bases. Germline V gene sequence: CDR1 KGHSH, CDR2 LQKENI. V lost 4 bases to trimming and J lost 6 bases, with 16 bases between them. This CDR3 region has 14 residues. Here the CDR3 DNA reads TGTGCCAGCTCACAAAAATCCGGGGGAGCCGAGCAGTACTTC. Translating it yields CASSQKSGGAEQYF.

J is TRBJ2-1 and V is TRBV6-5; D perhaps matches TRBD2 (6 bases). Trimming shortened V by 2 bases and J by 9 bases, and 11 bases separated the two germline ends. This CDR3 has 13 residues. Germline V gives CDR1 MNHEY, CDR2 SVGAGI. CDR3 in amino acids: CASSYPGVREQFF. The CDR3 nucleotides are TGTGCCAGCAGTTACCCGGGAGTCCGTGAGCAGTTCTTC.

The chain joins TRBV11-2 to TRBJ2-3; TRBD2 is a possible D gene (6 bases). Between the trimmed V and J ends, which lost 2 bases and 2 bases, there was a span of 17 bases. CDR1 is SGHAT and CDR2 is FQNNGV in the germline V gene. The length of the CDR3 is 17 residues. The CDR3 protein is CASSLSPGGVPTDTQYF. Written as DNA, the CDR3 is TGTGCCAGCAGCTTAAGTCCGGGCGGGGTACCCACAGATACGCAGTATTTT.

The chain carries TRBV19 and TRBJ1-3; 8 positions match TRBD1. The CDR3 length is 17 residues. Germline V CDR1 and CDR2: LNHDA, SQIVND (reference sequence). The V and J ends lost 5 bases and 0 bases, in that order; junction bases with no gene match: 9. DNA of the CDR3: TGTGCCAGTAGTCCCTGGGGACAGGCCGGCTCTGGAAACACCATATATTTT. The encoded protein is CASSPWGQAGSGNTIYF.

The CDR3 nucleotides read TGTGCCAGCAGCTTGAGCGGGAGGGGCACAGATACGCAGTATTTT. It yields the protein CASSLSGRGTDTQYF. The rearrangement links TRBV7-2 to TRBJ2-3; 10 positions agree with TRBD2. V was clipped by 3 bases and J by 1 base; unmatched bases: 1. Germline-derived CDR1 and CDR2 are SGHTA and FQGNSA. CDR3 length: 15 residues.

The rearrangement joins TRBV29-1 to TRBJ2-3; no clear D. The length of the CDR3 is 12 residues. Germline lookup yields CDR1 SQVTM and CDR2 ANQGSEA. V was cut by 2 bases and J by 6 bases, with 9 bases left in between. CDR3 protein: CSVESALDTQYF. CDR3 nucleotides: TGCAGCGTTGAATCAGCGCTTGATACGCAGTATTTT.

The CDR3 coding sequence is TGCGCCAGCAGCCCCGACCCGGACAGGCAAAATTCACCCCTCCACTTT. Amino acids: CASSPDPDRQNSPLHF. V and J are TRBV5-1 and TRBJ1-6, with 7 bases identical to TRBD1. V was clipped by 4 bases and J by 7 bases; unmatched bases: 11. CDR1 is SGHRS and CDR2 is YFSETQ in the germline V gene. This CDR3 is 16 amino acids long.

This chain joins TRBV27 and TRBJ1-5, with D maybe TRBD1 (6 bases). This CDR3 is built from 15 residues. Germline V gene sequence: CDR1 MNHEY, CDR2 SMNVEV (reference sequence). V was pared by 3 bases and J by 4 bases, with 13 bases between. The CDR3 loop reads CASSFNRALNQPQHF. CDR3 coding DNA: TGTGCCAGCAGTTTCAACAGGGCGTTGAATCAGCCCCAGCATTTT.

This clone was recorded a few times. J is TRBJ2-3 and V is TRBV7-9; 8 nucleotides line up with TRBD2. The V gene's germline CDR1 is SEHNR and CDR2 FQNEAQ (reference sequence). The CDR3 spans 17 residues. Unmatched junction bases numbered 17, after V lost 5 bases and J lost 7 bases. Here the CDR3 reads CASSTDSGGRGFYTQYF. CDR3 nucleotides: TGTGCCAGCAGCACGGACAGCGGGGGCCGGGGGTTTTATACGCAGTATTTT.

The V and J genes are TRBV9 and TRBJ1-3; the D gene is possibly TRBD1 (5 bases). Germline loops: CDR1 SGDLS, CDR2 YYNGEE. The CDR3 is 16 residues long. V was clipped by 0 bases and J by 4 bases, with 14 bases between them. In DNA, the CDR3 is TGTGCCAGCAGCGTAGACTCCAGGGTGGACGGAAACACCATATATTTT. Protein sequence: CASSVDSRVDGNTIYF.

The CDR3 sequence: CSVEEPGQGFYEQFF. The CDR3 nucleotides read TGCAGCGTTGAAGAGCCGGGACAGGGGTTTTATGAGCAGTTCTTC. V usage is TRBV29-1 and J usage is TRBJ2-1; 10 bases are a match to TRBD1. CDR3 size: 15 residues. CDR1 is SQVTM and CDR2 is ANQGSEA in the germline V gene. Trimming cost V 0 bases and J 8 bases; bases outside gene matches: 7.

The chain combines TRBV19 with TRBJ1-5; 10 nucleotides align to TRBD1. CDR3 length: 15 residues. The germline V gene has CDR1 LNHDA and CDR2 SQIVND (reference sequence). Trimming at V came to 2 bases and at J to 5 bases, leaving 3 bases not matched to a gene. The CDR3 region is CASSILGTGDQPQHF. Here the CDR3 DNA reads TGTGCCAGTAGTATATTAGGGACAGGGGATCAGCCCCAGCATTTT.

The J gene is TRBJ2-6, the V gene TRBV28, with D hard to call. The germline V gene has CDR1 MDHEN and CDR2 SYDVKM. The CDR3 runs 12 residues. The V and J ends lost 6 bases and 4 bases respectively, with 4 bases between them. The CDR3 region is CASRSGANVLTF. CDR3 bases: TGTGCCAGCAGAAGCGGGGCCAACGTCCTGACTTTC. Full variable domain (outside the CDR3, taken from reference TRBV28 and TRBJ2-6): DVKVTQSSRYLVKRTGEKVFLECVQDMDHENMFWYRQDPGLGLRLIYFSYDVKMKEKGDIPEGYSVSREKKERFSLILESASTNQTSMYLCASRSGANVLTFGAGSRLTVL.

Only a few counts were recorded for this clone. V and J are TRBV28 and TRBJ2-7; no firm D call. CDR1 and CDR2 (germline): MDHEN, SYDVKM. The V end lost 7 bases, the J end lost 2 bases, and 12 bases lay between the germline ends. The CDR3 loop spans 13 amino acids. This CDR3 is CASTGAPPYEQYF. DNA of the CDR3: TGTGCCAGCACCGGAGCTCCACCCTACGAGCAGTACTTC.